This entry lists 32 T cell receptor beta chains sequenced from one sample in a study of T cell responses to AZD1222 COVID-19 vaccine. The method was immunoSEQ multiplex PCR; TCRdb's version includes in-frame clones alone and lacks a portion of them. The top ten hold roughly 27% of the sample, which has around 180,000 clones, around nine tenths seen once. The sample was peripheral blood, taken 28 days after the second AZD1222 dose. All receptors come from an adult who received the AZD1222 COVID-19 vaccine.

V gene TRBV6-2 or TRBV6-3 combines with J gene TRBJ1-5; TRBD1 aligns across 8 bases. CDR3 length: 15 amino acids. Germline values: CDR1 MNHEY, CDR2 SVGEGT. V was pared by 3 bases and J by 8 bases, with 9 bases of the junction left unmatched. CDR3 in DNA: TGTGCCAGCAGTTATAGTAGCAGGGGGCTAGAGCCCCAGCATTTT. It codes for CASSYSSRGLEPQHF.

The chain carries TRBV5-6 and TRBJ2-3, with D perhaps TRBD2 (5 bases). This CDR3 region has 15 residues. CDR1 SGHDT and CDR2 YYEEEE come from the germline V gene. Trimming shortened V by 7 bases and J by 2 bases, and 17 bases separated the two germline ends. CDR3 coding DNA: TGTGCCAGCTTAACCCTGGGAGACCCCACAGATACGCAGTATTTT. This gives the protein CASLTLGDPTDTQYF.

This chain joins TRBV6-5 and TRBJ2-2, with D possibly being TRBD2 (6 bases). From germline, CDR1 is MNHEY and CDR2 SVGAGI. The germline V and J ends were trimmed by 2 bases and 7 bases, with 14 bases remaining between them. This CDR3 is 15 amino acids long. The CDR3 reads CASSYTSGSGGELFF. The CDR3 nucleotides read TGTGCCAGCAGTTACACTTCCGGGAGCGGCGGGGAGCTGTTTTTT.

This chain connects TRBV5-1 to TRBJ2-1; 13 bases line up with TRBD2. V shed 4 bases, J shed 7 bases, and the junction held 8 bases outside the gene matches. CDR3 size: 16 residues. In germline, CDR1 is SGHRS, CDR2 YFSETQ. The CDR3 coding sequence is TGCGCCAGCAGCGAGACTAGCGGGAGGCCGGGAAATGAGCAGTTCTTC. Residues: CASSETSGRPGNEQFF. Full variable domain (remainder filled in from reference TRBV5-1 and TRBJ2-1): KAGVTQTPRYLIKTRGQQVTLSCSPISGHRSVSWYQQTPGQGLQFLFEYFSETQRNKGNFPGRFSGRQFSNSRSEMNVSTLELGDSALYLCASSETSGRPGNEQFFGPGTRLTVL.

The genes are TRBV7-2 and TRBJ2-1; D gene unclear. The CDR3 covers 13 residues. V shed 6 bases and J shed 9 bases, with 15 bases lying between them. CDR1 and CDR2 from the germline V gene are SGHTA and FQGNSA. The CDR3: CASSRYVPGEQFF. As DNA, the CDR3 is TGTGCCAGCAGTCGTTATGTTCCAGGTGAGCAGTTCTTC.

V gene TRBV19 combines with J gene TRBJ1-6; tentative D call: TRBD1 (5 bases). This CDR3 region has 16 residues. Trimming stripped 9 bases from V and 0 bases from J, with 15 bases between. Germline loops: CDR1 LNHDA, CDR2 SQIVND (reference sequence). The CDR3, as DNA: TGTGCCAGCACGTCGGGGGATAGCTCCTATAATTCACCCCTCCACTTT. Protein product: CASTSGDSSYNSPLHF.

This chain joins TRBV12-3 or TRBV12-4 and TRBJ2-2; D gene ambiguous. This CDR3 contains 11 residues. V gave up 6 bases and J gave up 9 bases, with 8 bases separating them. CDR3 DNA: TGTGCCAGCAGCCCCCTCCGGGAGCTGTTTTTT. The encoded protein is CASSPLRELFF.

CDR3 protein: CASSSRLTSYEQYF. CDR3 nucleotides: TGTGCCAGCAGTTCCAGACTGACCTCCTACGAGCAGTACTTC. The chain links TRBV28 to TRBJ2-7; the D is unclear. The germline gives CDR1 MDHEN, CDR2 SYDVKM. V gave up 4 bases and J gave up 0 bases, with 10 bases separating them. This CDR3 contains 14 residues.

The V call is TRBV30, the J call TRBJ2-7; D is possibly TRBD1 (5 bases). V lost 0 bases, J lost 5 bases, and 8 bases lay in between. The germline CDR1 and CDR2 sequences are GTSNPN and SVGIG (reference sequence). This CDR3 is built from 12 residues. This CDR3 reads CAWSVQGHEQYF. CDR3 DNA: TGTGCCTGGAGTGTCCAGGGCCACGAGCAGTACTTC.

This chain uses TRBV6-4 with TRBJ2-1; D possibly uses TRBD1 or TRBD2 (5 bases each). This CDR3 contains 14 residues. CDR1 is MRHNA and CDR2 is SNTAGT in the germline V gene. Trimming left V 2 bases short and J 9 bases short, with 14 bases between. Here the CDR3 DNA reads TGTGCCAGCAGTGACCCACACGGGGCGGGTGAGCAGTTCTTC. Its protein is CASSDPHGAGEQFF.

The chain uses TRBV3-1 (or the pseudogene TRBV3-2) and TRBJ1-3; no reliable D call. Trimming left V 4 bases short and J 4 bases short, with 14 bases between. This CDR3 contains 15 residues. The germline gives CDR1 LGHDT, CDR2 YNNKEL (reference sequence). The CDR3 region has the DNA TGTGCCAGCAGCCTCAGCAGTCCGTCGGGAAACACCATATATTTT. Translation: CASSLSSPSGNTIYF.

The chain is built from TRBV4-3 and TRBJ2-7; D could derive from TRBD1 or TRBD2 (6 bases each). Trimming removed 0 bases from V and 2 bases from J, with 23 bases in between. CDR1 is LGHNA and CDR2 is YSLEER in the germline V gene. This CDR3 contains 19 residues. The CDR3 nucleotides read TGCGCCAGCAGCCAAGAAGATATTGGGGGGCCTAGCACTGCCTACGAGCAGTACTTC. It translates to CASSQEDIGGPSTAYEQYF.

V is TRBV2 and J is TRBJ2-1; the match to TRBD1 covers 8 bases. Germline CDR1 is SNHLY and CDR2 is FYNNEI. This CDR3 has 13 residues. Trimming at V came to 5 bases and at J to 5 bases, leaving 2 bases not matched to a gene. The CDR3 region is CASSQDRDNEQFF. CDR3 nucleotide sequence: TGTGCCAGCAGTCAGGACAGGGACAATGAGCAGTTCTTC.

The CDR3 DNA reads TGTGCCAGCAGTCCTTGGACAGGGGAGGCAACTAATGAAAAACTGTTTTTT. Translating gives CASSPWTGEATNEKLFF. The rearrangement joins TRBV28 to TRBJ1-4; 9 nucleotides match TRBD1. Germline V gene data show CDR1 as MDHEN and CDR2 as SYDVKM. The CDR3 is made up of 17 amino acids. The junction had 7 bases not matched to a gene; V was cut back by 5 bases and J by 0 bases.

The chain combines TRBV6-6 with TRBJ1-5; D unclear. V dropped 0 bases and J dropped 6 bases, with 9 bases sitting between them. Germline V gene sequence: CDR1 MNHNY, CDR2 SVGAGI (reference sequence). CDR3 length: 14 amino acids. The CDR3 loop is CASSYSQQAQPQHF. The CDR3 nucleotides are TGTGCCAGCAGTTACTCTCAACAAGCTCAGCCCCAGCATTTT.

The V and J genes are TRBV19 and TRBJ1-6; 9 bases fit TRBD1. V lost 6 bases to trimming and J lost 5 bases; unmatched junction nucleotides: 2. This CDR3 is built from 14 residues. Germline CDR1 is LNHDA and CDR2 is SQIVND (reference sequence). The CDR3 loop reads CASSYRGHNSPLHF. The CDR3 coding sequence is TGTGCCAGTAGCTACAGGGGGCATAATTCACCCCTCCACTTT.

CDR3 in amino acids: CASSLQGSYNEQFF. CDR3 sequence (DNA): TGTGCCAGCAGTTTACAGGGCTCCTACAATGAGCAGTTCTTC. The chain recombines TRBV28 with TRBJ2-1; a weak D match, TRBD1 (5 bases). Trimming pared 2 bases from V and 0 bases from J, leaving 5 bases between. CDR1 and CDR2 from the germline V gene are MDHEN and SYDVKM. The CDR3 consists of 14 residues. The whole variable domain, filled in from reference TRBV28 and TRBJ2-1, reads DVKVTQSSRYLVKRTGEKVFLECVQDMDHENMFWYRQDPGLGLRLIYFSYDVKMKEKGDIPEGYSVSREKKERFSLILESASTNQTSMYLCASSLQGSYNEQFFGPGTRLTVL.

CDR3 in DNA: TGTGCCAGCACCCCGAGTGCAGCGGGGGGAAACACCATATATTTT. Translated: CASTPSAAGGNTIYF. This chain links TRBV28 with TRBJ1-3, with unresolved D. The CDR3 spans 15 residues. Trimming stripped 7 bases from V and 4 bases from J, with 17 bases between. CDR1 and CDR2 from the germline V gene are MDHEN and SYDVKM.

The chain is built from TRBV13 and TRBJ2-5; TRBD1 might be the D (6 bases). The CDR3 length is 14 residues. In germline, CDR1 is PRHDT, CDR2 FYEKMQ (reference sequence). The V end lost 2 bases, the J end lost 4 bases, and 11 bases lay between the germline ends. The CDR3 region is CASSLNRAGETQYF. CDR3 coding DNA: TGTGCCAGCAGCTTAAACAGGGCCGGAGAGACCCAGTACTTC. Looking up the rest from reference TRBV13 and TRBJ2-5 gives the full variable domain: AAGVIQSPRHLIKEKRETATLKCYPIPRHDTVYWYQQGPGQDPQFLISFYEKMQSDKGSIPDRFSAQQFSDYHSELNMSSLELGDSALYFCASSLNRAGETQYFGPGTRLLVL.

This clone was detected once. The chain combines TRBV7-9 with TRBJ2-1; D may match TRBD1 or TRBD2 (5 bases each). The CDR3 is 11 amino acids. Per germline, CDR1 SEHNR and CDR2 FQNEAQ (reference sequence). V was shortened by 5 bases and J by 6 bases, with 5 bases between the two germline ends. The chain's CDR3 is CASSGGNEQFF. The DNA for the CDR3 is TGTGCCAGCAGCGGGGGCAATGAGCAGTTCTTC.

The chain has TRBV5-4 and TRBJ1-2; TRBD1 matches 8 bases. CDR1 and CDR2 from the germline V gene are SGHNT and YYREEE (reference sequence). The length of the CDR3 is 14 residues. V lost 0 bases and J lost 7; bases outside the gene matches: 5. For the CDR3, the DNA is TGTGCCAGCAGCTTGGCAGGGGGCATGATTGGCTACACCTTC. It codes for CASSLAGGMIGYTF.

This chain uses TRBV10-2 with TRBJ2-3, with D perhaps TRBD2 (6 bases). Germline V gives CDR1 WSHSY, CDR2 SAAADI. The V gene lost 8 bases and the J gene lost 4 bases, with 13 bases spanning the gap. The CDR3 totals 13 residues. CDR3 sequence (DNA): TGCGCCAGCCGGCGAAGCGGGCCAGATACGCAGTATTTT. This gives the protein CASRRSGPDTQYF.

The J gene is TRBJ1-4, the V gene TRBV5-6; no reliable D call. CDR1 is SGHDT and CDR2 is YYEEEE in the germline V gene. V was trimmed by 5 bases and J by 1 base, leaving 6 bases between them. This CDR3 comprises 13 residues. CDR3 coding DNA: TGTGCCAGCAGAAGGGTAACTAATGAAAAACTGTTTTTT. Translating it yields CASRRVTNEKLFF. Full variable domain (remainder filled in from reference TRBV5-6 and TRBJ1-4): DAGVTQSPTHLIKTRGQQVTLRCSPKSGHDTVSWYQQALGQGPQFIFQYYEEEERQRGNFPDRFSGHQFPNYSSELNVNALLLGDSALYLCASRRVTNEKLFFGSGTQLSVL.

The chain has TRBV19 and TRBJ2-3; 7 nucleotides line up with TRBD1. Germline CDR1 and CDR2: LNHDA and SQIVND (reference sequence). With 3 bases clipped from V and 1 base from J, the junction kept 1 base outside the gene matches. This CDR3 spans 14 amino acids. The CDR3 bases are TGTGCCAGTAGTATGGGACAGCGCACAGATACGCAGTATTTT. It encodes CASSMGQRTDTQYF.

The chain links TRBV28 to TRBJ1-4; 8 bases match TRBD1. Per germline, CDR1 MDHEN and CDR2 SYDVKM. This CDR3 has 14 amino acids. Trimming removed 6 bases from V and 8 bases from J; junction bases left unmatched: 8. CDR3 loop: CASRPRTGWEKLFF. CDR3 DNA sequence: TGTGCCAGCAGACCTAGGACAGGGTGGGAAAAACTGTTTTTT.

V is TRBV4-1 and J is TRBJ1-1; 10 bases line up with TRBD1. This CDR3 comprises 16 residues. Germline CDR1 reads MGHRA; CDR2 reads YSYEKL. The V gene end was trimmed by 1 base and the J gene end by 3 bases; junction bases not matched to a gene: 5. As DNA, the CDR3 is TGCGCCAGCAGCCAAGGGACAGGGGGGGGGTACACTGAAGCTTTCTTT. This codes for CASSQGTGGGYTEAFF.

V is TRBV5-1 and J is TRBJ2-5, with 14 bases fitting TRBD2. V lost 3 bases, J lost 4 bases, and 2 bases stayed unmatched. Germline CDR1 reads SGHRS; CDR2 reads YFSETQ. CDR3 length: 15 residues. CDR3: CASSSGLAGGETQYF. The DNA of the CDR3 is TGCGCCAGCAGCTCTGGACTAGCGGGAGGAGAGACCCAGTACTTC. The whole variable domain, filled in from reference TRBV5-1 and TRBJ2-5, reads KAGVTQTPRYLIKTRGQQVTLSCSPISGHRSVSWYQQTPGQGLQFLFEYFSETQRNKGNFPGRFSGRQFSNSRSEMNVSTLELGDSALYLCASSSGLAGGETQYFGPGTRLLVL.

This clone appeared a single time. Written as DNA, the CDR3 is TGTGCCAGTAGTCCCCGGACTAGGCTCGGCGAGCAGTACTTC. Translated, it gives CASSPRTRLGEQYF. The chain links TRBV19 to TRBJ2-7, with 7 bases matching TRBD2. Trimming took 5 bases from V and 6 from J; bases not matched to a gene: 10. The CDR3 covers 14 residues. From germline, CDR1 is LNHDA and CDR2 SQIVND (reference sequence).

The rearrangement uses TRBV10-3 and TRBJ2-3; D perhaps matches TRBD2 (7 bases). V shed 8 bases and J shed 1 base, with 19 bases lying between them. The CDR3 consists of 16 residues. Germline V lookup: CDR1 ENHRY, CDR2 SYGVKD. The CDR3 sequence is CAIGGGRVAGTDTQYF. Here the CDR3 DNA reads TGTGCCATCGGGGGGGGGCGCGTAGCAGGCACAGATACGCAGTATTTT.

The chain has TRBV5-1 and TRBJ2-1; 12 bases match TRBD2. J lost 7 bases, V lost 4 bases, and 6 bases had no gene match. The CDR3 consists of 15 residues. From germline, CDR1 is SGHRS and CDR2 YFSETQ. The CDR3 reads CASSRTSGKGNEQFF. The CDR3 nucleotides are TGCGCCAGCAGCAGGACTAGCGGGAAGGGTAATGAGCAGTTCTTC.

The chain employs TRBV24-1 and TRBJ2-2, with TRBD2 matching over 9 bases. V gave up 5 bases and J gave up 5 bases; unmatched junction bases: 8. CDR1 KGHDR and CDR2 SFDVKD come from the germline V gene. The CDR3 length is 16 residues. The CDR3 reads CATSAVAGAYTGELFF. The CDR3, as DNA: TGTGCCACCAGTGCGGTAGCGGGAGCTTATACCGGGGAGCTGTTTTTT.

The J gene is TRBJ2-4, the V gene TRBV7-9; 11 nucleotides match TRBD2. V lost 1 base to trimming and J lost 15 bases; unmatched junction nucleotides: 8. This CDR3 has 14 residues. The germline V gene has CDR1 SEHNR and CDR2 FQNEAQ (reference sequence). CDR3 DNA: TGTGCCAGCAGCTTAGGACCCTCTAGCGGGAGGCTGTACTTC. Residues: CASSLGPSSGRLYF.